These 26 T cell receptor beta chains share one sample of origin, sequenced in a study of vaccination and CD4 T cells after COVID-19. No antigens are known for them. Treatment specified: roughly 11-day PBMC culture with coronavirus spike peptide pools or control peptides (ViraFEST assay). The Oncomine TCR Beta short-read assay was applied to DNA of cultured CD4+ T cells. One entry per CDR3 protein results from TCRdb running MiXCR on the PCR reads. The sample lists 20,000 to 25,000 distinct CDR3 sequences, about half occurring once. Sample: CD4+ T cells from blood, cultured in vitro. These receptor sequences come from a human donor who had recovered from COVID-19.

This sequence joins TRBV11-2 and TRBJ1-1; D unresolved. The V end was cut by 5 bases, the J end by 5 bases, with 15 bases between. CDR3 length: 14 amino acids. In germline, CDR1 is SGHAT, CDR2 FQNNGV. The CDR3 region is CASSEWAGKTEAFF. CDR3 bases: TGTGCCAGCAGCGAGTGGGCCGGGAAGACTGAAGCTTTCTTT.

About this clonotype itself: At one boundary the junction diverges from the germline segment, which might be a read error. The chain carries TRBV19 and TRBJ2-7; possibly TRBD1 or TRBD2 for D (5 bases each). The CDR3 runs to 19 residues. CDR1 and CDR2 (germline): LNHDA, SQIVND (reference sequence). The CDR3 reads CASSIGPGTETLAAYEQYF. CDR3 sequence (DNA): TGTGCCAGTAGTATAGGTCCCGGGACCGAGACTCTTGCCGCCTATGAGCAGTACTTC.

The chain has TRBV28 and TRBJ2-4; the D gene is possibly TRBD1 (6 bases). The CDR3 length is 17 residues. From germline, CDR1 is MDHEN and CDR2 SYDVKM. V lost 5 bases to trimming and J lost 0 bases, with 17 bases between them. For the CDR3, the DNA is TGTGCCAGCAGTCCTGCGACAGGCGGATTAGCCAAAAACATTCAGTACTTC. Its translation is CASSPATGGLAKNIQYF.

The chain links TRBV4-3 to TRBJ2-7; 14 bases line up with TRBD2. This CDR3 contains 18 residues. The germline CDR1 and CDR2 sequences are LGHNA and YSLEER. V lost 0 bases, J lost 2 bases, and 6 bases stayed unmatched. In DNA form, the CDR3 reads TGCGCCAGCAGCCAAGACCGACTAGCGGGAGGGCCCGCCTACGAGCAGTACTTC. Its protein product is CASSQDRLAGGPAYEQYF.

This clonotype was picked up a small number of times. This sequence joins TRBV7-7 and TRBJ1-1; no definite D call. Trimming removed 5 bases from V and 1 base from J, with 8 bases in between. Germline V CDR1 and CDR2: SSHAT, FNYEAQ (reference sequence). The CDR3 runs to 13 residues. The CDR3 DNA sequence: TGTGCCAGCAGCATTGACAAGAACACTGAAGCTTTCTTT. Protein: CASSIDKNTEAFF.

V and J are TRBV6-2 or TRBV6-3 and TRBJ1-6; D remains ambiguous. Germline V lookup: CDR1 MNHEY, CDR2 SVGEGT. The CDR3 loop spans 17 amino acids. The V end was cut by 2 bases, the J end by 7 bases, with 18 bases between. This chain's CDR3 is CASSYRAGLLGNSPLHF. The CDR3 DNA sequence: TGTGCCAGCAGTTACCGAGCGGGTCTTCTCGGGAATTCACCCCTCCACTTT.

In this sample, this clonotype turned up a few times. The chain uses TRBV11-2 and TRBJ1-2, with D unclear. The V gene lost 3 bases and the J gene lost 8 bases, with 16 bases spanning the gap. There are 14 residues in the CDR3. The germline V gene has CDR1 SGHAT and CDR2 FQNNGV. DNA for the CDR3: TGTGCCAGCAGCTTTTCGACCGGACTAAGCGGCTACACCTTC. Its protein product is CASSFSTGLSGYTF.

The genes are TRBV21-1 and TRBJ1-6; TRBD1 was called by the table and not checked on the DNA. TRBV21-1 is reported as a pseudogene. The CDR3 runs to 14 residues. The CDR3 DNA reads as TGTGCCAGCAGCACTAGACAGGGTAGATCACCCCTCCACTTT. Protein product: CASSTRQGRSPLHF.

This chain joins TRBV20-1 and TRBJ2-5, with 13 bases matching TRBD2. The germline CDR1 and CDR2 sequences are DFQATT and SNEGSKA (reference sequence). This CDR3 is built from 16 residues. V gave up 6 bases and J gave up 1 base; unmatched junction bases: 8. The CDR3 nucleotides are TGCAGTGCAAACGGACTAGCGGGAGAGGCCCAAGAGACCCAGTACTTC. This encodes CSANGLAGEAQETQYF.

Remarks on this clonotype: Relative to the germline gene, one junction end is altered; a read error may explain this. This chain joins TRBV5-4 and TRBJ1-4; D perhaps matches TRBD1 (5 bases). Germline CDR1 is SGHNT and CDR2 is YYREEE (reference sequence). The CDR3 runs to 15 residues. The CDR3 region is CASSQDGTVNEKLFF. CDR3 in DNA: TGCGCCAGCAGCCAAGATGGGACGGTTAATGAAAAACTGTTTTTT.

This clonotype showed up just a few times. This chain connects TRBV2 to TRBJ1-2, with TRBD1 as a possible D gene (5 bases). The germline V and J ends were trimmed by 6 bases and 8 bases, with 16 bases remaining between them. The CDR3 is made up of 13 amino acids. Germline CDR1 SNHLY, CDR2 FYNNEI. CDR3 region: CASRGWGVQGYTF. CDR3 in DNA: TGTGCCAGCAGGGGATGGGGGGTGCAAGGCTACACCTTC.

V is TRBV20-1 and J is TRBJ2-1; the match to TRBD2 covers 10 bases. Germline-derived CDR1 and CDR2 are DFQATT and SNEGSKA (reference sequence). The CDR3 extends over 16 amino acids. The J segment lost 4 bases and the V segment lost 0 bases, leaving 6 bases of the junction unmatched. Written as DNA, the CDR3 is TGCAGTGCTAGAGATTCTGGACTAGCGGCTTACAATGAGCAGTTCTTC. Its translation: CSARDSGLAAYNEQFF.

The chain is built from TRBV5-1 and TRBJ1-1, with TRBD1 as a possible D gene (5 bases). Germline assignment: CDR1 SGHRS and CDR2 YFSETQ. Trimming stripped 1 base from V and 0 bases from J, with 13 bases between. The CDR3 contains 16 residues. CDR3 in amino acids: CASSLWGLGMNTEAFF. CDR3 coding DNA: TGCGCCAGCAGCTTGTGGGGGTTGGGGATGAACACTGAAGCTTTCTTT.

V is TRBV2 and J is TRBJ1-3; D is ambiguous. The V and J ends lost 4 bases and 4 bases respectively, with 14 bases between them. The CDR3 is 15 amino acids. Germline V gene data show CDR1 as SNHLY and CDR2 as FYNNEI. CDR3 sequence reads: CASSVTLGSGNTIYF. The CDR3 nucleotides are TGTGCCAGCAGTGTAACGTTGGGCTCAGGAAACACCATATATTTT.

The chain has TRBV19 and TRBJ1-5; 8 nucleotides agree with TRBD1. The CDR3 length is 15 residues. J gave up 6 bases and V 6 bases, and 10 bases lay outside the gene matches. In germline, CDR1 is LNHDA, CDR2 SQIVND (reference sequence). The CDR3 sequence: CASSPGQVGTQPQHF. For the CDR3, the DNA is TGTGCCAGTAGCCCGGGACAGGTTGGAACTCAGCCCCAGCATTTT.

This rearrangement joins TRBV5-4 to TRBJ2-1; 11 nucleotides match TRBD2. CDR3 length: 15 residues. CDR1 SGHNT and CDR2 YYREEE come from the germline V gene (reference sequence). V was pared by 4 bases and J by 10 bases, with 10 bases of the junction left unmatched. This CDR3 reads CASSDYGLAGSEQFF. The CDR3 DNA is TGTGCCAGCAGCGATTATGGACTAGCGGGTAGCGAGCAGTTCTTC.

This clonotype appeared a few times. This rearrangement joins TRBV2 to TRBJ1-5; 9 bases align to TRBD1. Germline V gene data show CDR1 as SNHLY and CDR2 as FYNNEI. The CDR3 length is 14 residues. Trimming removed 6 bases from V and 5 bases from J; junction bases left unmatched: 5. CDR3 residues: CASRGQGTYQPQHF. The CDR3 DNA reads TGTGCCAGCAGGGGACAGGGAACGTATCAGCCCCAGCATTTT.

About this clonotype: Its ends do not fully match the called genes, so a read error is possible. This sequence joins TRBV29-1 and TRBJ1-1; 7 positions match TRBD1. Germline CDR1 and CDR2: SQVTM and ANQGSEA. The CDR3 loop spans 12 amino acids. CDR3: CSGGQLNSEAFF. As DNA, the CDR3 is TGCAGCGGGGGACAGTTGAACAGTGAAGCTTTCTTT.

This sequence joins TRBV4-3 and TRBJ1-3; D gene ambiguous. CDR3 length: 14 residues. V was shortened by 1 base and J by 9 bases, with 13 bases between the two germline ends. CDR1 is LGHNA and CDR2 is YSLEER in the germline V gene. CDR3 region: CASSQVPWVGTIYF. The CDR3 DNA reads as TGCGCCAGCAGCCAAGTGCCCTGGGTGGGCACCATATATTTT.

The chain combines TRBV7-8 with TRBJ2-3; 7 bases agree with TRBD1. This CDR3 has 14 residues. J gave up 5 bases and V 5 bases, and 7 bases lay outside the gene matches. Germline lookup yields CDR1 SGHVS and CDR2 FQNEAQ. The CDR3 region is CASSRAGGRDTQYF. The CDR3 DNA reads TGTGCCAGCAGCCGAGCAGGGGGTAGAGATACGCAGTATTTT.

In DNA, the CDR3 is TGTGCCAGCAGCCCGAGTACCTACGAGCAGTACTTC. Protein product: CASSPSTYEQYF. This chain uses TRBV7-8 with TRBJ2-7, with D uncertain. Between the trimmed V and J ends, which lost 5 bases and 2 bases, there was a span of 7 bases. The CDR3 extends over 12 amino acids. Germline V gene lookup returns CDR1 SGHVS and CDR2 FQNEAQ.

The J gene is TRBJ1-1, the V gene TRBV6-1; D is undetermined. The CDR3 is made up of 12 amino acids. Between the trimmed V and J ends, which lost 5 bases and 1 base, there was a span of 5 bases. CDR1 is MNHNS and CDR2 is SASEGT in the germline V gene. The CDR3 region is CASSPPNTEAFF. The CDR3 nucleotides are TGTGCCAGCAGTCCGCCGAACACTGAAGCTTTCTTT.

The chain combines TRBV20-1 with TRBJ2-1; D is possibly TRBD2 (6 bases). The CDR3 spans 16 residues. Deletions cut 0 bases from V and 7 bases from J, with 19 bases between. The germline V gene encodes CDR1 DFQATT and CDR2 SNEGSKA (reference sequence). As DNA, the CDR3 is TGCAGTGCTAGAGATTGGGGCTCAGGGCGGGGTAATGAGCAGTTCTTC. Its protein product is CSARDWGSGRGNEQFF.

This clonotype was counted once. The chain joins TRBV7-9 to TRBJ2-5, with D uncertain. Per the germline V gene, CDR1 is SEHNR and CDR2 is FQNEAQ (reference sequence). V lost 0 bases, J lost 5 bases, and 4 bases lay in between. There are 12 residues in the CDR3. CDR3 loop: CASSLADETQYF. In DNA, the CDR3 is TGTGCCAGCAGCTTAGCGGACGAGACCCAGTACTTC.

The chain recombines TRBV12-3 or TRBV12-4 with TRBJ2-2, with 8 nucleotides matching TRBD1. The V segment lost 1 base and the J segment 3 bases; nucleotides outside the gene matches: 1. The CDR3 covers 15 residues. The CDR3 loop is CASSLGTGYTGELFF. The CDR3 coding sequence is TGTGCCAGCAGTTTAGGGACAGGGTACACCGGGGAGCTGTTTTTT.

This clonotype has just a few counts. The V and J genes are TRBV12-5 and TRBJ2-5; D perhaps matches TRBD1 (6 bases). Looked up from germline, CDR1 is LGHNT and CDR2 is FRNRAP. V lost 8 bases, J lost 1 base, and 14 bases lay in between. The CDR3 contains 14 residues. In DNA, the CDR3 is TGTGCTAGTACGAATTTGGGGGCCCAAGAGACCCAGTACTTC. Translating it yields CASTNLGAQETQYF. The whole variable domain, remainder taken from reference TRBV12-5 and TRBJ2-5, is DARVTQTPRHKVTEMGQEVTMRCQPILGHNTVFWYRQTMMQGLELLAYFRNRAPLDDSGMPKDRFSAEMPDATLATLKIQPSEPRDSAVYFCASTNLGAQETQYFGPGTRLLVL.